These 8 T cell receptor beta chains were all obtained from the same sample, sequenced in a study of blood T cell repertoires in COVID-19. Data came from immunoSEQ multiplex PCR; TCRdb stores just in-frame clones and leaves some out. The sample consists of fewer than 200,000 clones, about 81% of them appearing once. The specimen was PBMCs or T cells enriched from blood (not recorded which). These receptors were taken from a man between 45 and 60 years old who had recovered from COVID-19.

V and J are TRBV4-1 and TRBJ2-5; 9 bases line up with TRBD2. The CDR3 has 15 residues. Looked up from germline, CDR1 is MGHRA and CDR2 is YSYEKL. V shed 0 bases and J 2 bases; nucleotides not matched to a gene: 1. DNA for the CDR3: TGCGCCAGCAGCCAAGAGCGGGGGGGTCAAGAGACCCAGTACTTC. This encodes CASSQERGGQETQYF.

This sequence joins TRBV19 and TRBJ1-5; D gene uncertain. V lost 5 bases and J lost 5, with 10 bases in between. Germline assignment: CDR1 LNHDA and CDR2 SQIVND (reference sequence). The CDR3 runs 13 residues. The CDR3 here is CASSLVRDQPQHF. CDR3 DNA: TGTGCCAGTAGTCTGGTTCGCGATCAGCCCCAGCATTTT. Full variable domain (outside the CDR3, taken from reference TRBV19 and TRBJ1-5): DGGITQSPKYLFRKEGQNVTLSCEQNLNHDAMYWYRQDPGQGLRLIYYSQIVNDFQKGDIAEGYSVSREKKESFPLTVTSAQKNPTAFYLCASSLVRDQPQHFGDGTRLSIL.

Notes on this clone: A junction end diverges from the germline sequence, so it may reflect a read error. The chain uses TRBV3-1 (or the pseudogene TRBV3-2) and TRBJ1-2; 12 bases fit TRBD1. The germline V gene has CDR1 LGHDT and CDR2 YNNKEL (reference sequence). The CDR3 contains 12 residues. The CDR3 bases are TGTGCCAGCAGCCAGGGGACAGGGGGCGCCGTCTTC. It is translated as CASSQGTGGAVF.

The rearrangement uses TRBV10-3 and TRBJ2-1, with 12 bases fitting TRBD1. Unmatched junction bases numbered 4, after V lost 4 bases and J lost 6 bases. The germline gives CDR1 ENHRY, CDR2 SYGVKD. The CDR3 totals 15 residues. CDR3 DNA: TGTGCCATCAGTGCGGGACAGGGGGCACCCAATGAGCAGTTCTTC. It yields the protein CAISAGQGAPNEQFF.

In its sample, this clone was seen a few times. Within the sample, other DNA sequences also encode this same CDR3. The CDR3 region has the DNA TGTGCCAGCAGTGTGGGGGGCTACGAGCAGTACTTC. It encodes CASSVGGYEQYF. J is TRBJ2-7 and V is TRBV2; possible D gene TRBD2, 6 bases. This CDR3 has 12 amino acids. Germline V CDR1 and CDR2: SNHLY, FYNNEI. Trimming pared 4 bases from V and 3 bases from J, leaving 7 bases between.

The rearrangement links TRBV7-3 to TRBJ1-1, with unresolved D. V was clipped by 6 bases and J by 4 bases, with 12 bases between them. From germline, CDR1 is SGHTA and CDR2 FQGTGA. This CDR3 is 13 amino acids long. The DNA of the CDR3 is TGTGCCAGCAGTGGCGCGGGCCGCACTGAAGCTTTCTTT. It yields the protein CASSGAGRTEAFF.

The V and J genes are TRBV12-3 or TRBV12-4 and TRBJ1-1; the D gene is possibly TRBD1 (5 bases). The CDR3 contains 13 residues. V was shortened by 6 bases and J by 3 bases, with 11 bases between the two germline ends. CDR3 amino acids: CASSLTGDTEAFF. The CDR3 DNA reads as TGTGCCAGCAGCCTAACGGGGGACACTGAAGCTTTCTTT.

The rearrangement uses TRBV19 and TRBJ1-2; 12 bases line up with TRBD1. This CDR3 is 17 amino acids long. Per the germline V gene, CDR1 is LNHDA and CDR2 is SQIVND (reference sequence). V gave up 3 bases and J gave up 4 bases; unmatched junction bases: 9. CDR3 amino acids: CASSIRGQGAPFYGYTF. The CDR3 DNA reads TGTGCCAGTAGTATTAGGGGACAGGGGGCGCCGTTCTATGGCTACACCTTC.